This T cell receptor beta chain was recovered during a study of human T cells and chemical hapten exposure. Study-wide context: Small pooled library volume differences chiefly drove per-sample TCR yield variation. General study points: Sensitization with DPC brought no change to TCRs above 1 in 1000 in frequency.

Time point of the sample: patch test 3, about 24 weeks after DPC sensitization. The treatment is: therapeutic diphenylcyclopropenone sensitization with weekly scalp DPC. Turning to this clonotype: Its specificity is not known.

Trimming cost V 4 bases and J 1 base, with 10 bases left between them. Germline CDR1 LNHNV, CDR2 YYDKDF (reference sequence). CDR3 length: 14 residues. In TCRdb, the RACE reads were re-called with MiXCR into one record per CDR3 protein. The profile shows 180,000 or so distinct CDR3 sequences, about 25% of them singletons. This receptor was obtained from a woman between 40 and 50 years old with alopecia areata. Some clones in this sample may be carry-over from other donors' samples. The chain recombines TRBV15 with TRBJ2-5; D may be TRBD2 (5 bases). Sequencing was performed on whole blood, taken in connection with sensitization to the hapten diphenylcyclopropenone (DPC). In DNA, the CDR3 is TGTGCCACCAGCAAAGGACTGGCCCAAGAGACCCAGTACTTC. Its protein product is CATSKGLAQETQYF.